In this sample, the clone carrying this TCR beta chain turned up a few times. Unique molecular identifiers were incorporated into the prepared TCRbeta library. TCRdb analysed the PCR reads with MiXCR anew, one entry per CDR3 protein. Of about 400,000 distinct CDR3 sequences in the sample, about 20% were seen once. This specimen belongs to a study of T-cell reconstitution after alpha-beta-depleted transplantation in children. Per germline, CDR1 LGHNA and CDR2 YSLEER. The CDR3 has 15 amino acids. V lost 0 bases and J 2 bases, leaving 11 bases between the germline ends. The sample consisted of PBMCs from the stem cell graft donor, taken from the stem cell graft. The chain is built from TRBV4-3 and TRBJ2-7; no clear D gene. This TCR derives from a human donor who donated a stem cell graft to a child with acute myeloid leukemia. In DNA, the CDR3 is TGCGCCAGCAGCCAAGAAGTTTCGTCAACCTACGAGCAGTACTTC. As protein: CASSQEVSSTYEQYF.